This section outlines one TCR beta chain sequence together with its context. Its antigen is undetermined. The data originate from a study of STAT3 mutations in large granular lymphocyte leukemia. The overall study: Canonical activating STAT3 mutations were detected in roughly half of the longitudinally sequenced T-LGLL patients. More than half of T-LGLL patients received immunosuppressive therapy.

The method was immunoSEQ multiplex PCR; TCRdb's version includes in-frame clones alone and lacks a portion of them. Of thousands of clones in the sample, about 33% were seen once. This CDR3 region has 12 residues. Germline-derived CDR1 and CDR2 are SEHNR and FQNEAQ (reference sequence). The V gene end was trimmed by 6 bases and the J gene end by 5 bases; junction bases not matched to a gene: 2. Study-level results: At least one immunodominant TCR beta clonotype appeared in every T-cell large granular lymphocyte leukemia patient. Suggested: STAT3 mutation was not the ancestral event for these clonal expansions.

This clonotype was obtained from a human donor with T large granular lymphocyte leukemia. Some clones in this sample may be carry-over from other donors' samples. The sample was PBMCs. J is TRBJ2-5 and V is TRBV7-9, with 8 bases lining up with TRBD1. CDR3 region: CASRWTGETQYF. The CDR3 DNA follows: TGTGCCAGCAGATGGACAGGGGAGACCCAGTACTTC.